Below, 7 T cell receptor beta chains from the same sample are listed, as sequenced in a study of T cells after yellow fever vaccination. Each CDR3 protein is one row after TCRdb ran MiXCR on the 5' RACE reads. The sample shows fewer than 350,000 distinct CDR3 sequences, 8.5% to 9% of them seen only once. Sequenced material: PBMCs, taken on the day of the first yellow fever vaccination. These receptors were taken from a man between 18 and 29 years old who received the YFV17D yellow fever vaccine.

This clonotype was detected only a few times. The chain uses TRBV5-1 and TRBJ2-3, with TRBD2 matching 9 bases. This CDR3 is built from 19 residues. Germline V gene lookup returns CDR1 SGHRS and CDR2 YFSETQ. Trimming removed 2 bases from V and 0 bases from J; junction bases left unmatched: 13. The CDR3: CASSFLVIGAGGSTDTQYF. The CDR3 DNA reads as TGCGCCAGCAGCTTCTTGGTCATCGGGGCGGGGGGGAGCACAGATACGCAGTATTTT.

The rearrangement joins TRBV2 to TRBJ1-2, with a tentative D call TRBD1 (6 bases). Germline V gives CDR1 SNHLY, CDR2 FYNNEI. V was shortened by 7 bases and J by 2 bases, with 11 bases between the two germline ends. The CDR3 sequence is 13 residues long. CDR3 sequence (DNA): TGTGCCAGCAACCGAGGACAGAACTATGGCTACACCTTC. As protein: CASNRGQNYGYTF. Full variable domain (outside the CDR3, taken from reference TRBV2 and TRBJ1-2): EPEVTQTPSHQVTQMGQEVILRCVPISNHLYFYWYRQILGQKVEFLVSFYNNEISEKSEIFDDQFSVERPDGSNFTLKIRSTKLEDSAMYFCASNRGQNYGYTFGSGTRLTVV.

This clonotype was counted only a few times. This chain connects TRBV5-4 to TRBJ1-2; no clear D. Germline CDR1 reads SGHNT; CDR2 reads YYREEE (reference sequence). The length of the CDR3 is 15 residues. The V gene lost 0 bases and the J gene lost 5 bases, with 14 bases spanning the gap. The chain's CDR3 is CASSLGPGPEYGYTF. The CDR3 DNA is TGTGCCAGCAGCTTGGGGCCAGGTCCGGAGTATGGCTACACCTTC.

This clonotype was seen at least ten times. As DNA, the CDR3 is TGCGCCAGCAGCAAGCAGGGACTTCCAGATACGCAGTATTTT. Its translation: CASSKQGLPDTQYF. The chain links TRBV5-1 to TRBJ2-3; D is possibly TRBD2 (6 bases). Trimming took off 4 bases at V and 4 bases at J, with 13 bases between the two ends. Germline CDR1 reads SGHRS; CDR2 reads YFSETQ. The CDR3 is 14 residues long.

The chain has TRBV7-3 and TRBJ1-1, with 7 positions matching TRBD1. The CDR3 extends over 14 amino acids. The germline CDR1 and CDR2 sequences are SGHTA and FQGTGA. V lost 3 bases to trimming and J lost 5 bases; unmatched junction nucleotides: 6. Here the CDR3 DNA reads TGTGCCAGCAGCTTGGAGGGGGCAAATACTGAAGCTTTCTTT. Residues: CASSLEGANTEAFF.

The rearrangement joins TRBV11-2 to TRBJ1-2; D possibly corresponds to TRBD1 (6 bases). The CDR3 loop spans 18 amino acids. The germline V and J ends were trimmed by 1 base and 6 bases, with 24 bases remaining between them. Germline CDR1 is SGHAT and CDR2 is FQNNGV. The DNA of the CDR3 is TGTGCCAGCAGCTTAGTTGCTTCATTACAGGGACGTGTGGATGGCTACACCTTC. Its translation is CASSLVASLQGRVDGYTF.

This clonotype appeared many times. This chain connects TRBV7-2 to TRBJ2-3; 11 nucleotides line up with TRBD2. V was pared by 5 bases and J by 2 bases, with 6 bases of the junction left unmatched. CDR3 size: 16 residues. Germline V gene lookup returns CDR1 SGHTA and CDR2 FQGNSA. In DNA, the CDR3 is TGTGCCAGCAGCCCGACTAGCGGGGCTCTCACAGATACGCAGTATTTT. Translating gives CASSPTSGALTDTQYF. Full variable domain (remainder filled in from reference TRBV7-2 and TRBJ2-3): GAGVSQSPSNKVTEKGKDVELRCDPISGHTALYWYRQSLGQGLEFLIYFQGNSAPDKSGLPSDRFSAERTGGSVSTLTIQRTQQEDSAVYLCASSPTSGALTDTQYFGPGTRLTVL.